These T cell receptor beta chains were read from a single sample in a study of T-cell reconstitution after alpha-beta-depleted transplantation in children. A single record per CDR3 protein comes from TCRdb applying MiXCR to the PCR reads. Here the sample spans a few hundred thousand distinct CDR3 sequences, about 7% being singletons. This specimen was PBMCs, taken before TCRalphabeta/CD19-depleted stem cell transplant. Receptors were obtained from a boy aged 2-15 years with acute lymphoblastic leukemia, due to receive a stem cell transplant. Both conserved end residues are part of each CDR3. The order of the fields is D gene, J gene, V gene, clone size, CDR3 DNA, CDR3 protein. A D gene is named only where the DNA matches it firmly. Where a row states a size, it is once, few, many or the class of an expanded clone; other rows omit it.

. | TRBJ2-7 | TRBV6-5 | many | TGTGCCAGCAGAGTCGTGTCGGTCCGGGGCTACGAGCAGTACTTC | CASRVVSVRGYEQYF
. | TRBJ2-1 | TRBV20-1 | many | TGCAGTGCCCCGGCGGCCAACAATGAGCAGTTCTTC | CSAPAANNEQFF
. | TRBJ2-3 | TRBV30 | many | TGTGCCTGGGGAGGGGATGGATTGAGGTATTTT | CAWGGDGLRYF
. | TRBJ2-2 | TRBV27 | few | TGTGCCAGCAGCCTCCTAACCCCTATTGACAGTCCCGGGGAGCTGTTTTTT | CASSLLTPIDSPGELFF
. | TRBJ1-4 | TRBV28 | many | TGTGCCAGCAGTTTATTTGGCAGGGGATTGGGCGAAAAACTGTTTTTT | CASSLFGRGLGEKLFF
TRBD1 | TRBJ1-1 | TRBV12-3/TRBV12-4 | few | TGTGCCAGCAGTCTGGGGGACAGGGTGAAGAACACTGAAGCTTTCTTT | CASSLGDRVKNTEAFF
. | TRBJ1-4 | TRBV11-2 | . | TGTGCCAGCAGCTTAGATCTAGGGGCTAATGAAAAACTGTTTTTT | CASSLDLGANEKLFF
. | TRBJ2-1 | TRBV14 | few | TGTGCCAGCAGCCAAGAAGGATCTGGCCGGTTTAATGAGCAGTTCTTC | CASSQEGSGRFNEQFF
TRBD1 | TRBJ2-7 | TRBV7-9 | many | TGTGCCAGCAGCAAAACCACAGGGGGCGAGCAGTACTTC | CASSKTTGGEQYF
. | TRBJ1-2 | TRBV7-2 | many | TGTGCCAGCAGCTTAGGGACCGGAGGCCCGCGTAACTATGGCTACACCTTC | CASSLGTGGPRNYGYTF
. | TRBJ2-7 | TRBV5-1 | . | TGCGCCAGCAGCTGGGAGGGGGTGGACGAGCAGTACTTC | CASSWEGVDEQYF